This is a list of T cell receptor beta chains from one sample in a study of cytomegalovirus exposure and HLA in healthy donors. Assay used: immunoSEQ multiplex PCR; TCRdb lists only in-frame clones, some missing. Reported are about 140,000 clones; the ten largest clones contain 0.96%. Sequenced sample: PBMCs. Receptors originate from a male donor in good health and CMV-seronegative. Each CDR3 is given with its conserved first and last residue. The order of the fields is D gene, V gene, J gene, CDR3 protein, CDR3 DNA. The D gene is left open where the match is weak.

TRBD2,TRBV4-3,TRBJ2-2,CASSPRRASGVNTGELFF,TGCGCCAGCAGCCCTCGCCGGGCTAGCGGGGTAAACACCGGGGAGCTGTTTTTT
-,TRBV7-9,TRBJ1-2,CASSLGQAPNYGYTF,TGTGCCAGCAGCCTTGGCCAGGCCCCCAACTATGGCTACACCTTC
-,TRBV27,TRBJ1-2,CASSLGAGPNYGYTF,TGTGCCAGCAGTTTAGGTGCAGGGCCTAACTATGGCTACACCTTC
-,TRBV2,TRBJ2-7,CASIKGAIQLDYEQYF,TGTGCCAGCATTAAAGGAGCGATCCAACTAGACTACGAGCAGTACTTC
-,TRBV13,TRBJ2-7,CASSSYSGALYEQYF,TGTGCCAGCAGCTCCTATTCAGGGGCTCTCTACGAGCAGTACTTC
TRBD1,TRBV5-6,TRBJ1-6,CASSNGQADSPLHF,TGTGCCAGCAGCAATGGACAGGCCGATTCACCCCTCCACTTT
TRBD1,TRBV11-3,TRBJ2-7,CASSSDRYPYEQYF,TGTGCCAGCAGCTCGGACAGGTATCCCTACGAGCAGTACTTC
TRBD2,TRBV6-6,TRBJ2-7,CASNPLGTSGIGEQYF,TGTGCCAGCAACCCCCTCGGGACTAGCGGGATCGGCGAGCAGTACTTC
TRBD2,TRBV15,TRBJ2-1,CATSRDLVSGAGQFF,TGTGCCACCAGCAGAGATTTAGTAAGCGGGGCCGGGCAGTTCTTC
-,TRBV5-6,TRBJ1-1,CASSSQMRNTNTEAFF,TGTGCCAGCAGCTCCCAGATGAGGAACACTAACACTGAAGCTTTCTTT
-,TRBV15,TRBJ1-2,CATSKTVGGRANYGYTF,TGTGCCACCAGTAAGACGGTAGGCGGGCGCGCTAACTATGGCTACACCTTC
TRBD1,TRBV2,TRBJ2-5,CASSPGGQETQYF,TGTGCCAGCAGTCCAGGGGGACAAGAGACCCAGTACTTC
TRBD2,TRBV5-1,TRBJ2-2,CASRKGLATGANTGELFF,TGCGCCAGCAGAAAGGGACTAGCGACAGGTGCGAACACCGGGGAGCTGTTTTTT
-,TRBV2,TRBJ2-7,CASSEVALRVYEQYF,TGTGCCAGCAGTGAAGTAGCCCTACGGGTCTACGAGCAGTACTTC
-,TRBV30,TRBJ1-1,CAWSQQGYTEAFF,TGTGCCTGGAGCCAACAGGGTTACACTGAAGCTTTCTTT
-,TRBV30,TRBJ2-5,CAWSVLTAQETQYF,TGTGCCTGGAGTGTGTTGACTGCTCAAGAGACCCAGTACTTC
-,TRBV27,TRBJ1-2,CASSRGRIYGYTF,TGTGCCAGCAGTCGAGGCCGCATATATGGCTACACCTTC
-,TRBV2,TRBJ1-5,CASSEASGELMPQHF,TGTGCCAGCAGTGAAGCATCAGGGGAGCTCATGCCCCAGCATTTT